This T cell receptor (beta chain) was captured in a study of OX40 agonist ivuxolimab in advanced cancers. Repertoires were generated with immunoSEQ multiplex PCR, while TCRdb's copy carries only in-frame clones and drops some. The table lists fewer than 80,000 clones, 85% to 90% of them singletons. A note on this clone: Its specificity is unknown.

Anyone with autoimmune disease history or systemic immunosuppression was excluded. The CDR3 runs 14 residues. Trimming left V 2 bases short and J 4 bases short, with 8 bases between. Germline V gene data show CDR1 as SGHAT and CDR2 as FQNNGV. General study points: Still undetermined is the antigen specificity of the expanded peripheral T cells. CD4+ and CD8+ blood T cells expanded clonally by week 6 at 0.1 to 3.0 mg/kg.

The sample here was CD4+ or CD8+ T cells sorted from blood, taken in a trial of the OX40 agonist ivuxolimab. The chain carries TRBV11-2 and TRBJ1-4, with D hard to call. The TCR comes from an adult with an advanced solid tumor such as melanoma, head and neck, liver or kidney cancer. CDR3 nucleotides: TGTGCCAGCAGCTTACCGCAGATTAATGAAAAACTGTTTTTT. Translating it yields CASSLPQINEKLFF.